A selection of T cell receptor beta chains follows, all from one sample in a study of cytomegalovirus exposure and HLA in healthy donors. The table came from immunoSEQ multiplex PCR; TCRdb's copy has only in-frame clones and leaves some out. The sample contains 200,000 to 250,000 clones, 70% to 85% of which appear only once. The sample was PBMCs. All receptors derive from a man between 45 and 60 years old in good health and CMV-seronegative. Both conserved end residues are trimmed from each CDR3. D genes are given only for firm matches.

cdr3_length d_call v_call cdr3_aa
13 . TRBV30 AWSPVGVSNQPQH
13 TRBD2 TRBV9 ASRQRERGTGELF
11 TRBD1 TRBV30 AFDRGPSETQY
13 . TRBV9 ASSVLGNSYNEQF
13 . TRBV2 ASSEVGQPLFGYT
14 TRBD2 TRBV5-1 ASSSRLAGETGELF
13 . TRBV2 ASKGRTSSNQPQH
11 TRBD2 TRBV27 ASSLREGYEQY
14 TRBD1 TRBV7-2 ASSLLPLNRGDEQY
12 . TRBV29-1 SVVGGESTDTQY